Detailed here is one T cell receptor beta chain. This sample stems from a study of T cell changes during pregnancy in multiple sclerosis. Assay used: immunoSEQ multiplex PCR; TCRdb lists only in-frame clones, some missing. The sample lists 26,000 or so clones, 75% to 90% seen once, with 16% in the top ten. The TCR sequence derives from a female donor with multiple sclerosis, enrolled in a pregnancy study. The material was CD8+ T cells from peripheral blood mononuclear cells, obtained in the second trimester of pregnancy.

The CDR3 nucleotides read TGTGCCAGCAGTGATTTTCCAGGGGGGAATGGCTACACCTTC. Its protein product is CASSDFPGGNGYTF. V and J are TRBV6-4 and TRBJ1-2, with 7 bases aligning to TRBD1. The CDR3 covers 14 residues. CDR1 is MRHNA and CDR2 is SNTAGT in the germline V gene. V dropped 3 bases and J dropped 6; count of bases not matched to a gene: 7.